The 27 T cell receptor beta chains listed next were all sequenced from one sample in a study of shared clonotypes between healthy human individuals. Here immunoSEQ multiplex PCR was the method, and the copy in TCRdb shows in-frame clones only, minus some. Of over 2 million clones listed, over 85% were seen once; the top ten hold more than 0.95%. Naive CD8 cells lacked CD45RO, underwent positive selection for CCR7 and left out terminally differentiated effector memory CD45RA+ cells. The source material was naive CD8+ T cells sorted from blood. Receptors were obtained from a young man in good health.

The chain is built from TRBV7-6 and TRBJ2-7; D perhaps matches TRBD1 (6 bases). The CDR3 runs to 16 residues. Trimming removed 1 base at V and 5 bases at J, with 18 bases between. In germline, CDR1 is SGHVS, CDR2 FNYEAQ. The CDR3 is CASSLGEWTVSHEQYF. Written as DNA, the CDR3 is TGTGCCAGCAGCTTAGGCGAATGGACAGTTAGCCACGAGCAGTACTTC.

The chain employs TRBV10-1 and TRBJ1-1; D ambiguous. The CDR3 loop spans 11 amino acids. Germline-derived CDR1 and CDR2 are WNHNN and SYGVQD (reference sequence). Trimming took 3 bases from V and 8 from J, leaving 7 bases between them. Here the CDR3 reads CASSDGPEAFF. In DNA form, the CDR3 reads TGCGCCAGCAGTGACGGCCCCGAAGCTTTCTTT.

V is TRBV19 and J is TRBJ2-7; unclear D gene. This CDR3 has 12 amino acids. The V gene lost 3 bases and the J gene lost 6 bases, with 9 bases spanning the gap. CDR1 is LNHDA, CDR2 SQIVND, per germline (reference sequence). The CDR3 region is CASSILMGEQYF. The CDR3 coding sequence is TGTGCCAGTAGTATCTTAATGGGCGAGCAGTACTTC.

The chain has TRBV4-1 and TRBJ2-7, with D unclear. The CDR3 is 13 amino acids. The germline V gene has CDR1 MGHRA and CDR2 YSYEKL. V dropped 2 bases and J dropped 4 bases, with 9 bases sitting between them. CDR3 protein: CASSQTTEYEQYF. The CDR3 DNA reads TGCGCCAGCAGCCAAACTACAGAATACGAGCAGTACTTC.

The V and J genes are TRBV4-3 and TRBJ2-7; 9 nucleotides align to TRBD2. The CDR3 covers 17 residues. Germline loops: CDR1 LGHNA, CDR2 YSLEER. The junction had 12 bases not matched to a gene; V was cut back by 1 base and J by 5 bases. The CDR3 spells CASSQVPPGLASHEQYF. The DNA for the CDR3 is TGCGCCAGCAGCCAAGTTCCACCGGGACTAGCCAGCCACGAGCAGTACTTC.

The chain recombines TRBV4-1 with TRBJ2-7, with TRBD1 matching over 8 bases. CDR1 is MGHRA and CDR2 is YSYEKL in the germline V gene. Germline trimming cut 2 bases from V and 4 bases from J; bases unmatched to any gene: 10. The CDR3 is 16 amino acids. In nucleotides, the CDR3 is TGCGCCAGCAGCCAATCCTCCGGGACAGGATGGTACGAGCAGTACTTC. It translates to CASSQSSGTGWYEQYF.

V gene TRBV7-8 combines with J gene TRBJ2-7; D is perhaps TRBD1 (7 bases). The CDR3 contains 16 residues. Germline assignment: CDR1 SGHVS and CDR2 FQNEAQ. V was pared by 5 bases and J by 5 bases, with 22 bases between. Written as DNA, the CDR3 is TGTGCCAGCAGCCCCCTGGGCCCAGGGGGGAGGAACGAGCAGTACTTC. This codes for CASSPLGPGGRNEQYF.

For this clone: Other DNA sequences in this specimen translate into the identical CDR3. V gene TRBV7-9 combines with J gene TRBJ1-2; D is uncertain. Trimming pared 1 base from V and 3 bases from J, leaving 6 bases between. The CDR3 loop spans 13 amino acids. Per germline, CDR1 SEHNR and CDR2 FQNEAQ (reference sequence). The CDR3 coding sequence is TGTGCCAGCAGCTTAGGGTTAGACTATGGCTACACCTTC. Translation gives CASSLGLDYGYTF.

The chain has TRBV6-5 and TRBJ2-3; 9 positions agree with TRBD1. Germline V CDR1 and CDR2: MNHEY, SVGAGI. This CDR3 is built from 15 residues. J gave up 5 bases and V 2 bases, and 5 bases lay outside the gene matches. CDR3: CASSYATGGKDTQYF. CDR3 nucleotide sequence: TGTGCCAGCAGTTACGCAACAGGGGGCAAAGATACGCAGTATTTT.

V usage is TRBV4-1 and J usage is TRBJ2-5, with 9 bases that match TRBD1. Germline CDR1 MGHRA, CDR2 YSYEKL. The CDR3 sequence is 14 residues long. V lost 3 bases, J lost 4 bases, and 3 bases stayed unmatched. CDR3 bases: TGCGCCAGCAGCCACGGGACAGGGCTAGAGACCCAGTACTTC. Its translation is CASSHGTGLETQYF.

The chain recombines TRBV9 with TRBJ1-2, with D unclear. Trimming stripped 0 bases from V and 4 bases from J, with 10 bases between. Germline values: CDR1 SGDLS, CDR2 YYNGEE. The CDR3 is 14 amino acids. The CDR3 loop reads CASSVAGDTYGYTF. As DNA, the CDR3 is TGTGCCAGCAGCGTAGCTGGAGACACCTATGGCTACACCTTC.

The chain has TRBV6-1 and TRBJ2-5; 7 bases agree with TRBD1. Germline-derived CDR1 and CDR2 are MNHNS and SASEGT. The trim removed 1 base at V and 4 bases at J, leaving 6 bases unmatched. The CDR3 contains 15 residues. CDR3: CASSEGTGPRETQYF. The CDR3 nucleotides read TGTGCCAGCAGTGAAGGGACAGGTCCACGAGAGACCCAGTACTTC.

This sequence joins TRBV28 and TRBJ2-3; D is possibly TRBD1 (5 bases). With 6 bases removed from V and 3 bases from J, the gap between germline ends came to 19 bases. In germline, CDR1 is MDHEN, CDR2 SYDVKM. CDR3 length: 16 residues. DNA for the CDR3: TGTGCCAGCAGCCTCCTCGACAGTTCAGGGACAGATACGCAGTATTTT. Amino acid sequence: CASSLLDSSGTDTQYF.

This chain joins TRBV4-3 and TRBJ1-2, with 8 nucleotides matching TRBD1. Germline CDR1 and CDR2: LGHNA and YSLEER. This CDR3 contains 16 residues. With V trimmed by 0 bases and J by 4 bases, 7 bases remained unmatched. The CDR3 DNA is TGCGCCAGCAGCCAAGATCTTGTGACAGGGGTCTATGGCTACACCTTC. Protein: CASSQDLVTGVYGYTF.

The rearrangement uses TRBV6-5 and TRBJ2-7, with D perhaps matching TRBD2 (5 bases). Germline V gives CDR1 MNHEY, CDR2 SVGAGI. V lost 0 bases to trimming and J lost 6 bases, with 9 bases between them. CDR3 size: 13 residues. In DNA, the CDR3 is TGTGCCAGCAGTTACTCCTTCCGGGGCGAGCAGTACTTC. Protein sequence: CASSYSFRGEQYF.

V gene TRBV7-2 combines with J gene TRBJ2-2; TRBD2 matches at 9 bases. The CDR3 runs 17 residues. CDR1 and CDR2 (germline): SGHTA, FQGNSA. V was pared by 5 bases and J by 4 bases, with 11 bases of the junction left unmatched. CDR3 nucleotides: TGTGCCAGCAGCCCCGCCCCAGCGGGAGGACCCACCGGGGAGCTGTTTTTT. Translation gives CASSPAPAGGPTGELFF.

This clone appeared once. V usage is TRBV5-6 and J usage is TRBJ2-7; 12 nucleotides align to TRBD2. Germline values: CDR1 SGHDT, CDR2 YYEEEE. The CDR3 sequence is 16 residues long. V shed 3 bases and J 5 bases; nucleotides not matched to a gene: 9. CDR3 nucleotide sequence: TGTGCCAGCAGCTCCGGGCCACGGACTAGCGGGAACGAGCAGTACTTC. Translated: CASSSGPRTSGNEQYF. The variable domain in full, with the rest retrieved from reference TRBV5-6 and TRBJ2-7, is DAGVTQSPTHLIKTRGQQVTLRCSPKSGHDTVSWYQQALGQGPQFIFQYYEEEERQRGNFPDRFSGHQFPNYSSELNVNALLLGDSALYLCASSSGPRTSGNEQYFGPGTRLTVT.

This chain connects TRBV9 to TRBJ2-7, with D perhaps TRBD2 (5 bases). Trimming took off 0 bases at V and 2 bases at J, with 15 bases between the two ends. Germline V CDR1 and CDR2: SGDLS, YYNGEE. CDR3 length: 16 amino acids. The CDR3 sequence is CASSVDDLAVAYEQYF. The CDR3, as DNA: TGTGCCAGCAGCGTAGACGATCTAGCCGTTGCCTACGAGCAGTACTTC. The variable domain in full, with the rest retrieved from reference TRBV9 and TRBJ2-7, is DSGVTQTPKHLITATGQRVTLRCSPRSGDLSVYWYQQSLDQGLQFLIQYYNGEERAKGNILERFSAQQFPDLHSELNLSSLELGDSALYFCASSVDDLAVAYEQYFGPGTRLTVT.

This clone was observed a few times. The V call is TRBV28, the J call TRBJ2-7, with D possibly TRBD1 on 6 matching bases. The CDR3 extends over 13 amino acids. The V gene lost 8 bases and the J gene lost 2 bases, with 13 bases spanning the gap. Germline CDR1 and CDR2: MDHEN and SYDVKM. The CDR3 spells CASVPGHTYEQYF. In nucleotides, the CDR3 is TGTGCCAGCGTACCGGGACATACCTACGAGCAGTACTTC. Full variable domain (outside the CDR3, taken from reference TRBV28 and TRBJ2-7): DVKVTQSSRYLVKRTGEKVFLECVQDMDHENMFWYRQDPGLGLRLIYFSYDVKMKEKGDIPEGYSVSREKKERFSLILESASTNQTSMYLCASVPGHTYEQYFGPGTRLTVT.

Concerning this clone itself: Other DNA variants within this sample encode the same CDR3. The rearrangement uses TRBV9 and TRBJ2-2; D remains unclear. The V and J ends lost 4 bases and 3 bases respectively, with 4 bases between them. This CDR3 region has 12 residues. Germline lookup yields CDR1 SGDLS and CDR2 YYNGEE. CDR3 DNA sequence: TGTGCCAGCAGCTCATACACCGGGGAGCTGTTTTTT. Encoded protein: CASSSYTGELFF.

This clone appeared a single time. The chain links TRBV6-5 to TRBJ1-1, with TRBD1 identical over 8 bases. Germline loops: CDR1 MNHEY, CDR2 SVGAGI. The CDR3 runs to 11 residues. The trim removed 5 bases at V and 11 bases at J, leaving 4 bases unmatched. The CDR3 DNA reads as TGTGCCAGCAGTACGACAGGGGTGGCTTTCTTT. Protein: CASSTTGVAFF.

On this clone: A read error is possible here, since a much larger clone lies one base away. Other DNA sequences of this sample code for an identical CDR3. The chain links TRBV30 to TRBJ2-1, with D possibly matching TRBD2 (5 bases). Trimming removed 0 bases from V and 10 bases from J, with 7 bases in between. The CDR3 length is 11 residues. In germline, CDR1 is GTSNPN, CDR2 SVGIG (reference sequence). The CDR3 sequence is CAWSVGVEQFF. The CDR3 nucleotides are TGTGCCTGGAGTGTCGGGGTGGAGCAGTTCTTC.

The CDR3 is CASSFGGESNQPQHF. As DNA, the CDR3 is TGTGCCAGCAGCTTCGGGGGTGAGAGCAATCAGCCCCAGCATTTT. V and J are TRBV11-2 and TRBJ1-5, with a possible D match to TRBD1 (5 bases). The CDR3 covers 15 residues. V shed 3 bases and J shed 1 base, with 10 bases lying between them. Germline-derived CDR1 and CDR2 are SGHAT and FQNNGV.

Remarks on this clone: This sample includes further DNA sequences coding for the same CDR3. The V and J genes are TRBV4-3 and TRBJ2-7, with 11 bases identical to TRBD1. Per the germline V gene, CDR1 is LGHNA and CDR2 is YSLEER. The CDR3 sequence is 15 residues long. V trimming: 0 bases; J trimming: 3 bases; junction bases outside the gene matches: 1. For the CDR3, the DNA is TGCGCCAGCAGCCAAGATGGGACAGGGGGCTACGAGCAGTACTTC. Its translation: CASSQDGTGGYEQYF.

The chain joins TRBV5-6 to TRBJ2-7, with 11 positions matching TRBD1. The CDR3 is made up of 17 amino acids. V shed 0 bases, J shed 2 bases, and the junction held 7 bases outside the gene matches. Germline loops: CDR1 SGHDT, CDR2 YYEEEE. CDR3 in amino acids: CASSLGGQGEPPYEQYF. CDR3 DNA sequence: TGTGCCAGCAGCTTGGGGGGACAGGGGGAACCCCCCTACGAGCAGTACTTC.

J is TRBJ2-5 and V is TRBV5-1, with 10 bases identical to TRBD2. Germline trimming cut 3 bases from V and 4 bases from J; bases unmatched to any gene: 9. The germline gives CDR1 SGHRS, CDR2 YFSETQ. This CDR3 spans 16 amino acids. The chain's CDR3 is CASSSPLAGVRETQYF. The CDR3 bases are TGCGCCAGCAGCTCGCCCCTAGCGGGAGTCCGAGAGACCCAGTACTTC.

For the CDR3, the DNA is TGTGCCAGCAGCTTAACCTCGGTGTTGGGGGGGAGTGGAACTGAAGCTTTCTTT. Translation gives CASSLTSVLGGSGTEAFF. This chain joins TRBV11-2 and TRBJ1-1; possible D gene TRBD1, 5 bases. V lost 2 bases, J lost 5 bases, and 24 bases lay in between. Germline V gene sequence: CDR1 SGHAT, CDR2 FQNNGV. CDR3 size: 18 residues.